This T cell receptor (beta chain) was found in a study of blood T cell repertoires in COVID-19. Original handling: Nucleated cell counts were estimated from reference gene primer amplification. Libraries were prepared by immunoSEQ multiplex PCR; TCRdb keeps only in-frame clonotypes and omits some of them. The DNA gave D and trimming, while V, J and clone size come from that table. The sample comprises 40,000 to 65,000 clones, 65% to 80% of which are singletons, and about 15% rests with the top ten. The CDR3 spans 14 residues. With 1 base clipped from V and 8 bases from J, the junction kept 10 bases outside the gene matches. CDR1 and CDR2 (germline): GTSNPN, SVGIG (reference sequence). This clone appeared a few times.

The sequenced sample was peripheral blood. The sequence was obtained from a human donor with active or convalescent COVID-19. The donor label of this sample is uncertain. V usage is TRBV30 and J usage is TRBJ1-2, with 7 bases identical to TRBD1. The CDR3 nucleotides read TGTGCCTGGAGTGGTATTGGAGGGGGCTGGGGCTACACCTTC. It specifies CAWSGIGGGWGYTF.